Below are 17 T cell receptor beta chains sequenced from a single sample in a study of T cells of healthy individuals. TCRdb analysed the 5' RACE reads with MiXCR anew, one entry per CDR3 protein. The sample includes about 53,000 distinct CDR3 sequences, roughly 14% of them seen just once. The origin of the receptors is a human donor in good health.

This clonotype has at least ten counts. The chain joins TRBV20-1 to TRBJ2-3; maybe TRBD2 (6 bases). With 7 bases removed from V and 4 bases from J, the gap between germline ends came to 12 bases. The germline V gene has CDR1 DFQATT and CDR2 SNEGSKA (reference sequence). The length of the CDR3 is 12 residues. The CDR3 reads CSGTGEADTQYF. In nucleotides, the CDR3 is TGCAGTGGGACGGGAGAGGCAGATACGCAGTATTTT.

The genes are TRBV30 and TRBJ2-1; 10 positions match TRBD2. Germline V gene sequence: CDR1 GTSNPN, CDR2 SVGIG (reference sequence). This CDR3 is 15 amino acids long. J was trimmed by 3 bases and V by 7 bases; bases with no gene match: 9. CDR3 in DNA: TGTGCCTTCTTTACCGGACTAGCGGACTACAATGAGCAGTTCTTC. It specifies CAFFTGLADYNEQFF.

In DNA form, the CDR3 reads TGTGCCAGCAGCCCAGTAGCGGGGGGGCCTTACAATGAGCAGTTCTTC. Translation gives CASSPVAGGPYNEQFF. The chain combines TRBV2 with TRBJ2-1; 11 bases agree with TRBD2. The CDR3 has 16 amino acids. Per the germline V gene, CDR1 is SNHLY and CDR2 is FYNNEI. V shed 6 bases, J shed 4 bases, and the junction held 8 bases outside the gene matches.

This clonotype appeared many times. The CDR3: CSARVGRGNTEAFF. CDR3 nucleotides: TGCAGTGCTAGGGTGGGCAGGGGAAACACTGAAGCTTTCTTT. This chain links TRBV20-1 with TRBJ1-1; TRBD1 is a possible D gene (6 bases). Germline assignment: CDR1 DFQATT and CDR2 SNEGSKA (reference sequence). V was trimmed by 3 bases and J by 2 bases, leaving 13 bases between them. The length of the CDR3 is 14 residues.

This clonotype was picked up a small number of times. V is TRBV5-4 and J is TRBJ2-7; D unclear. The CDR3 sequence is 14 residues long. Trimming took off 0 bases at V and 7 bases at J, with 14 bases between the two ends. CDR1 SGHNT and CDR2 YYREEE come from the germline V gene (reference sequence). The CDR3 reads CASSLDGGSWEQYF. In DNA form, the CDR3 reads TGTGCCAGCAGCTTGGATGGCGGATCATGGGAGCAGTACTTC.

The rearrangement joins TRBV5-1 to TRBJ2-7, with 10 bases that match TRBD1. CDR1 is SGHRS, CDR2 YFSETQ, per germline. This CDR3 has 15 amino acids. V dropped 4 bases and J dropped 2; count of bases not matched to a gene: 6. The CDR3 sequence is CASSRDRGTTYEQYF. The CDR3 DNA reads TGCGCCAGCAGCCGGGACAGGGGTACGACCTACGAGCAGTACTTC.

This clonotype is medium-sized in the sample. The chain couples TRBV4-3 to TRBJ2-3, with 7 nucleotides matching TRBD2. V lost 0 bases, J lost 2 bases, and 8 bases stayed unmatched. The CDR3 consists of 17 residues. The germline V gene has CDR1 LGHNA and CDR2 YSLEER. DNA for the CDR3: TGCGCCAGCAGCCAAGAGGGAACGGGAGGCGACACAGATACGCAGTATTTT. It translates to CASSQEGTGGDTDTQYF.

This clonotype was seen a handful of times. The V and J genes are TRBV20-1 and TRBJ2-7; D perhaps matches TRBD2 (6 bases). V gave up 6 bases and J gave up 4 bases, with 16 bases separating them. This CDR3 has 13 residues. The germline gives CDR1 DFQATT, CDR2 SNEGSKA (reference sequence). CDR3 sequence: CSASGGVWYEQYF. The DNA of the CDR3 is TGCAGTGCGAGCGGCGGGGTGTGGTACGAGCAGTACTTC.

This clonotype was observed at least ten times. The chain combines TRBV29-1 with TRBJ2-1; D possibly corresponds to TRBD2 (6 bases). Trimming pared 7 bases from V and 4 bases from J, leaving 17 bases between. CDR1 is SQVTM, CDR2 ANQGSEA, per germline. The CDR3 has 14 amino acids. The CDR3 DNA reads as TGCAGCGCAGATTTGGTGGGGAGGTACAATGAGCAGTTCTTC. This encodes CSADLVGRYNEQFF.

This clonotype was recorded many times. This chain links TRBV9 with TRBJ1-3, with 8 bases matching TRBD1. Germline assignment: CDR1 SGDLS and CDR2 YYNGEE. CDR3 size: 17 residues. J lost 0 bases, V lost 0 bases, and 5 bases had no gene match. CDR3 sequence: CASSVGGQASSGNTIYF. The DNA of the CDR3 is TGTGCCAGCAGCGTAGGGGGACAGGCTTCCTCTGGAAACACCATATATTTT.

The gene calls are TRBV7-8 and TRBJ1-3; no clear D. V was trimmed by 3 bases and J by 5 bases, leaving 5 bases between them. The CDR3 spans 12 residues. Looked up from germline, CDR1 is SGHVS and CDR2 is FQNEAQ. CDR3 nucleotide sequence: TGTGCCAGCAGCTTGTCCAGAAACACCATATATTTT. Its translation is CASSLSRNTIYF.

This clonotype was counted many times. The chain has TRBV2 and TRBJ2-3; 9 bases match TRBD2. V lost 4 bases, J lost 2 bases, and 7 bases stayed unmatched. This CDR3 is built from 16 residues. Germline V CDR1 and CDR2: SNHLY, FYNNEI. CDR3 sequence: CASSGGTSRYTDTQYF. In DNA, the CDR3 is TGTGCCAGCAGTGGCGGGACTAGCAGATACACAGATACGCAGTATTTT.

A few counts support this clonotype. V usage is TRBV12-3 or TRBV12-4 and J usage is TRBJ2-3, with TRBD1 matching 8 bases. V trimming: 8 bases; J trimming: 3 bases; junction bases outside the gene matches: 7. The CDR3 runs to 14 residues. The CDR3 protein is CASGHGQGTDTQYF. The CDR3 DNA reads TGTGCCAGCGGCCATGGACAGGGTACAGATACGCAGTATTTT.

This clonotype was detected ten times or more. The V gene is TRBV5-1, the J gene TRBJ2-4; a possible D gene is TRBD1 (5 bases). V was shortened by 0 bases and J by 1 base, with 11 bases between the two germline ends. The CDR3 is 16 residues long. Per the germline V gene, CDR1 is SGHRS and CDR2 is YFSETQ. CDR3: CASSLEVAGAKNIQYF. In DNA form, the CDR3 reads TGCGCCAGCAGCTTGGAGGTTGCAGGGGCCAAAAACATTCAGTACTTC. The variable domain in full, with the rest retrieved from reference TRBV5-1 and TRBJ2-4, is KAGVTQTPRYLIKTRGQQVTLSCSPISGHRSVSWYQQTPGQGLQFLFEYFSETQRNKGNFPGRFSGRQFSNSRSEMNVSTLELGDSALYLCASSLEVAGAKNIQYFGAGTRLSVL.

In this sample, this clonotype turned up many times. The V gene is TRBV4-3, the J gene TRBJ1-2, with 9 bases fitting TRBD1. Germline lookup yields CDR1 LGHNA and CDR2 YSLEER. CDR3 length: 16 residues. V lost 0 bases, J lost 2 bases, and 4 bases stayed unmatched. DNA for the CDR3: TGCGCCAGCAGCCAAGACGGGACAGGGAAAAACTATGGCTACACCTTC. Translation: CASSQDGTGKNYGYTF.

In this sample, this clonotype turned up many times. This rearrangement joins TRBV20-1 to TRBJ1-3; no reliable D call. The CDR3 extends over 16 amino acids. V was pared by 1 base and J by 0 bases, with 13 bases between. The germline CDR1 and CDR2 sequences are DFQATT and SNEGSKA (reference sequence). CDR3 in amino acids: CSARASTRYSGNTIYF. CDR3 nucleotides: TGCAGTGCTAGAGCAAGCACCAGGTACTCTGGAAACACCATATATTTT.

This clonotype was observed many times. The V gene is TRBV25-1, the J gene TRBJ2-7, with D tentatively TRBD1 or TRBD2 (5 bases each). V lost 6 bases and J 6 bases, leaving 18 bases between the germline ends. This CDR3 region has 14 residues. CDR1 and CDR2 from the germline V gene are MGHDK and SYGVNS. CDR3 sequence reads: CASRITGPTSEQYF. CDR3 nucleotides: TGTGCCAGCAGGATAACGGGACCCACCAGCGAGCAGTACTTC.